The 22 T cell receptor beta chains below come from one sample, sequenced in a study of blood T cell repertoires in COVID-19. Clones were read by immunoSEQ multiplex PCR, and TCRdb kept only the in-frame ones, dropping some. The sample lists 400,000 to 550,000 clones; nearly 90% were seen once. Sequencing was done on a sample of PBMCs or T cells enriched from blood (not recorded which). All receptors come from a young woman with acute COVID-19.

The chain links TRBV3-1 (or the pseudogene TRBV3-2) to TRBJ1-2; D not certain. V lost 3 bases to trimming and J lost 0 bases, with 8 bases between them. CDR3 length equals 14 residues. CDR1 and CDR2 (germline): LGHDT, YNNKEL (reference sequence). The CDR3 region has the DNA TGTGCCAGCAGCCACCTACAGCCTAACTATGGCTACACCTTC. The encoded protein is CASSHLQPNYGYTF.

V gene TRBV10-3 combines with J gene TRBJ1-2; 12 bases align to TRBD1. The CDR3 spans 15 residues. Per the germline V gene, CDR1 is ENHRY and CDR2 is SYGVKD. After removal of 4 bases from V and 5 bases from J, the junction contained 5 bases not matched to a gene. CDR3 nucleotide sequence: TGTGCCATCAGTGGGGGGACAGGGGGCGCGTATGGCTACACCTTC. Encoded protein: CAISGGTGGAYGYTF.

V gene TRBV5-1 combines with J gene TRBJ2-6, with D possibly matching TRBD1 (6 bases). The CDR3 loop spans 20 amino acids. Germline loops: CDR1 SGHRS, CDR2 YFSETQ. V was shortened by 2 bases and J by 0 bases, with 21 bases between the two germline ends. DNA of the CDR3: TGCGCCAGCAGCTTACCTTCGGACAGATCTCATTCCTCTGGGGCCAACGTCCTGACTTTC. This encodes CASSLPSDRSHSSGANVLTF.

J is TRBJ2-5 and V is TRBV27; 8 positions match TRBD2. The germline V gene encodes CDR1 MNHEY and CDR2 SMNVEV (reference sequence). V shed 7 bases, J shed 5 bases, and the junction held 6 bases outside the gene matches. The CDR3 runs 13 residues. CDR3 protein: CASTGGHRETQYF. The CDR3, as DNA: TGTGCCAGCACGGGGGGGCATAGGGAGACCCAGTACTTC.

This chain joins TRBV7-2 and TRBJ1-2; 10 positions match TRBD1. V dropped 2 bases and J dropped 6; count of bases not matched to a gene: 12. Germline assignment: CDR1 SGHTA and CDR2 FQGNSA. There are 17 residues in the CDR3. The CDR3 reads CASSLFPDRGIRDGYTF. CDR3 coding DNA: TGTGCCAGCAGCTTATTTCCGGACAGGGGGATTCGAGATGGCTACACCTTC.

The chain combines TRBV3-1 (or the pseudogene TRBV3-2) with TRBJ2-5, with 8 positions matching TRBD1. Germline loops: CDR1 LGHDT, CDR2 YNNKEL (reference sequence). This CDR3 comprises 14 residues. Trimming took 5 bases from V and 5 from J; bases not matched to a gene: 7. In nucleotides, the CDR3 is TGTGCCAGCAGCGGCACGGACAGGGCTGAGACCCAGTACTTC. Translation: CASSGTDRAETQYF.

This chain uses TRBV27 with TRBJ1-1; TRBD1 agrees at 10 bases. Per the germline V gene, CDR1 is MNHEY and CDR2 is SMNVEV (reference sequence). V dropped 7 bases and J dropped 8; count of bases not matched to a gene: 16. This CDR3 comprises 16 residues. The chain's CDR3 is CASIGWRQGAGGEAFF. The CDR3 bases are TGTGCCAGCATTGGGTGGAGACAGGGGGCGGGTGGGGAAGCTTTCTTT.

This sequence joins TRBV19 and TRBJ2-3; 10 bases map to TRBD2. This CDR3 comprises 16 residues. CDR1 LNHDA and CDR2 SQIVND come from the germline V gene (reference sequence). V lost 5 bases and J lost 5; bases outside the gene matches: 10. CDR3 in amino acids: CASSARGSGGIDTQYF. DNA of the CDR3: TGTGCCAGTAGTGCCCGGGGTAGCGGGGGGATAGATACGCAGTATTTT.

The genes are TRBV10-3 and TRBJ1-1; the D is unclear. Germline lookup yields CDR1 ENHRY and CDR2 SYGVKD. Trimming took off 9 bases at V and 0 bases at J, with 8 bases between the two ends. CDR3 length equals 12 residues. The CDR3 DNA sequence: TGTGCCATTACTGACATGAACACTGAAGCTTTCTTT. Protein product: CAITDMNTEAFF.

CDR3 nucleotides: TGCGCCAGCAGCCTAGGACTAGCGCAACTCCAAGAGACCCAGTACTTC. This codes for CASSLGLAQLQETQYF. V usage is TRBV5-1 and J usage is TRBJ2-5; 9 nucleotides agree with TRBD2. Germline-derived CDR1 and CDR2 are SGHRS and YFSETQ. The ends lost 4 bases at V and 1 base at J; junction bases unmatched: 8. The CDR3 runs 16 residues. Based on the CDR3 plus reference TRBV5-1 and TRBJ2-5, the full variable domain is KAGVTQTPRYLIKTRGQQVTLSCSPISGHRSVSWYQQTPGQGLQFLFEYFSETQRNKGNFPGRFSGRQFSNSRSEMNVSTLELGDSALYLCASSLGLAQLQETQYFGPGTRLLVL.

The chain is built from TRBV27 and TRBJ2-3; a weak D match, TRBD2 (5 bases). CDR3 length equals 16 residues. Germline loops: CDR1 MNHEY, CDR2 SMNVEV (reference sequence). Between the trimmed V and J ends, which lost 6 bases and 4 bases, there was a span of 20 bases. As DNA, the CDR3 is TGTGCCAGCAGCCCGGAGGCTACCTTTCTTCCAGATACGCAGTATTTT. The encoded protein is CASSPEATFLPDTQYF.

In its sample, this clone was seen once. The chain carries TRBV7-2 and TRBJ1-2; TRBD1 is a possible D gene (6 bases). The ends were cut back, 6 bases at V and 6 bases at J, with 14 bases in the middle. Germline V gene data show CDR1 as SGHTA and CDR2 as FQGNSA. The CDR3 has 13 amino acids. This CDR3 reads CASRSGAADGYTF. For the CDR3, the DNA is TGTGCCAGCAGGTCAGGGGCTGCGGATGGCTACACCTTC.

About this clone: The junction differs from germline at one of its ends, possibly a read error. The J gene is TRBJ2-3, the V gene TRBV12-3 or TRBV12-4; perhaps TRBD2 as D (7 bases). This CDR3 is 13 amino acids long. CDR3 sequence: CASSFRGGATHFF. The DNA of the CDR3 is TGTGCCAGCAGTTTTCGAGGGGGGGCCACCCATTTTTTT.

V gene TRBV19 combines with J gene TRBJ2-7; a possible D gene is TRBD1 (5 bases). This CDR3 region has 15 residues. V lost 5 bases and J lost 2, with 16 bases in between. Germline CDR1 LNHDA, CDR2 SQIVND (reference sequence). CDR3 region: CASSPSDSPAYEQYF. The CDR3 DNA reads TGTGCCAGTAGTCCATCCGACAGCCCGGCCTACGAGCAGTACTTC. Filled out from reference TRBV19 and TRBJ2-7, the complete variable domain reads DGGITQSPKYLFRKEGQNVTLSCEQNLNHDAMYWYRQDPGQGLRLIYYSQIVNDFQKGDIAEGYSVSREKKESFPLTVTSAQKNPTAFYLCASSPSDSPAYEQYFGPGTRLTVT.

The rearrangement uses TRBV15 and TRBJ2-7, with D possibly matching TRBD1 (5 bases). This CDR3 has 15 amino acids. Trimming stripped 1 base from V and 1 base from J, with 11 bases between. Germline-derived CDR1 and CDR2 are LNHNV and YYDKDF (reference sequence). CDR3 loop: CATSRVLDKSYEQYF. The CDR3 DNA reads TGTGCCACCAGCAGAGTTTTGGACAAATCCTACGAGCAGTACTTC.

This rearrangement joins TRBV7-2 to TRBJ2-6; possibly TRBD2 for D (5 bases). This CDR3 has 15 amino acids. The germline CDR1 and CDR2 sequences are SGHTA and FQGNSA. Trimming took 4 bases from V and 4 from J, leaving 11 bases between them. The CDR3 nucleotides read TGTGCCAGCAGCTCATCGGGGAAGGGGGCCAACGTCCTGACTTTC. As protein: CASSSSGKGANVLTF.

The rearrangement links TRBV7-3 to TRBJ2-2, with 8 bases identical to TRBD1. CDR1 is SGHTA, CDR2 FQGTGA, per germline. J was trimmed by 5 bases and V by 2 bases; bases with no gene match: 16. This CDR3 is built from 19 residues. CDR3 bases: TGTGCCAGCAGCTTATCTTATAGGTGGGGACAGGCGTGGACCGGGGAGCTGTTTTTT. Residues: CASSLSYRWGQAWTGELFF.

The J gene is TRBJ1-4, the V gene TRBV9, with D hard to call. V was cut by 3 bases and J by 4 bases, with 10 bases left in between. Germline lookup yields CDR1 SGDLS and CDR2 YYNGEE. This CDR3 region has 14 residues. The CDR3 sequence: CASSAQVNNEKLFF. The CDR3, as DNA: TGTGCCAGCAGCGCCCAGGTGAATAATGAAAAACTGTTTTTT.

The chain couples TRBV5-4 to TRBJ2-5, with 8 bases matching TRBD2. The V gene's germline CDR1 is SGHNT and CDR2 YYREEE (reference sequence). The CDR3 spans 15 residues. J gave up 5 bases and V 0 bases, and 6 bases lay outside the gene matches. The CDR3 DNA sequence: TGTGCCAGCAGCTTGGTCGGGACTAGTCGGGAGACCCAGTACTTC. As protein: CASSLVGTSRETQYF.

The chain joins TRBV30 to TRBJ1-1; no clear D gene. The CDR3 loop spans 13 amino acids. Per the germline V gene, CDR1 is GTSNPN and CDR2 is SVGIG (reference sequence). V gave up 3 bases and J gave up 3 bases, with 11 bases separating them. CDR3 protein: CAWSWQSDTEAFF. DNA of the CDR3: TGTGCCTGGAGCTGGCAGTCCGACACTGAAGCTTTCTTT.

J is TRBJ1-2 and V is TRBV5-1, with 9 bases aligning to TRBD1. There are 14 residues in the CDR3. The V gene end was trimmed by 0 bases and the J gene end by 8 bases; junction bases not matched to a gene: 5. CDR1 and CDR2 (germline): SGHRS, YFSETQ. CDR3 DNA sequence: TGCGCCAGCAGCTTGGGGACAGGGGTGTGGGGCTACACCTTC. This codes for CASSLGTGVWGYTF.

Here the CDR3 reads CASGFGGGPNEQFF. In DNA, the CDR3 is TGTGCTAGTGGTTTTGGTGGAGGCCCAAATGAGCAGTTCTTC. V and J are TRBV12-5 and TRBJ2-1; D may be TRBD2 (5 bases). V was trimmed by 3 bases and J by 7 bases, leaving 13 bases between them. From germline, CDR1 is LGHNT and CDR2 FRNRAP. The CDR3 spans 14 residues.